One and the same sample provided the 19 T cell receptor beta chains below, sequenced in a study of blood T cell repertoires in COVID-19. Produced via immunoSEQ multiplex PCR; TCRdb's table is partial and in-frame only. The sample carries about 110,000 clones, 60% to 85% recorded once. The sequenced sample was peripheral blood. The receptors were sampled from a woman aged 40-49 years with acute or convalescent COVID-19.

The V and J genes are TRBV19 and TRBJ1-2; no firm D call. Trimming left V 6 bases short and J 8 bases short, with 10 bases between. Germline CDR1 is LNHDA and CDR2 is SQIVND (reference sequence). The CDR3 length is 11 residues. CDR3 residues: CASSQNFGYTF. In DNA, the CDR3 is TGTGCCAGTAGCCAGAATTTCGGCTACACCTTC.

V is TRBV7-2 and J is TRBJ1-2; 7 positions match TRBD1. CDR1 and CDR2 (germline): SGHTA, FQGNSA. The V gene end was trimmed by 1 base and the J gene end by 7 bases; junction bases not matched to a gene: 6. The CDR3 contains 14 residues. CDR3 loop: CASSLGQGGGGYTF. The CDR3 DNA sequence: TGTGCCAGCAGCTTAGGACAGGGAGGAGGTGGCTACACCTTC.

The chain has TRBV28 and TRBJ1-5; perhaps TRBD1 as D (6 bases). The CDR3 is made up of 14 amino acids. V lost 6 bases and J 5 bases, leaving 14 bases between the germline ends. CDR1 is MDHEN, CDR2 SYDVKM, per germline. The CDR3 sequence is CASRKQGPDQPQHF. In nucleotides, the CDR3 is TGTGCCAGCAGAAAACAGGGTCCAGATCAGCCCCAGCATTTT.

This clone was detected ten times or more. The V gene is TRBV7-6, the J gene TRBJ2-2; TRBD2 matches at 14 bases. After removal of 2 bases from V and 5 bases from J, the junction contained 1 base not matched to a gene. CDR1 SGHVS and CDR2 FNYEAQ come from the germline V gene. The CDR3 is made up of 16 amino acids. The CDR3 protein is CASSLRTSGGTGELFF. The CDR3 bases are TGTGCCAGCAGCTTACGGACTAGCGGGGGGACCGGGGAGCTGTTTTTT.

This rearrangement joins TRBV3-1 (or the pseudogene TRBV3-2) to TRBJ2-2; 8 bases line up with TRBD1. Germline V gene lookup returns CDR1 LGHDT and CDR2 YNNKEL (reference sequence). This CDR3 comprises 16 residues. With V trimmed by 1 base and J by 1 base, 2 bases remained unmatched. This CDR3 reads CASSQGTGGNTGELFF. The CDR3 DNA is TGTGCCAGCAGCCAAGGTACAGGGGGGAACACCGGGGAGCTGTTTTTT.

Only one count was recorded for this clone. This CDR3 is CASSFSSGGADTQYF. CDR3 DNA sequence: TGTGCCAGCAGCTTTTCTAGCGGGGGGGCAGATACGCAGTATTTT. The chain recombines TRBV5-5 with TRBJ2-3; 12 nucleotides agree with TRBD2. The V segment lost 2 bases and the J segment 4 bases; nucleotides outside the gene matches: 2. The CDR3 consists of 15 residues. Germline assignment: CDR1 SGHKS and CDR2 YYEKEE (reference sequence).

This clone has just a few counts. The rearrangement uses TRBV12-3 or TRBV12-4 and TRBJ1-5, with a weak D call TRBD1 (5 bases). The CDR3 runs 13 residues. The V gene lost 6 bases and the J gene lost 8 bases, with 14 bases spanning the gap. This CDR3 reads CASSRQWGEPQHF. The DNA for the CDR3 is TGTGCCAGCAGCCGACAGTGGGGTGAGCCCCAGCATTTT.

The rearrangement links TRBV6-1 to TRBJ2-3, with D possibly being TRBD1 (5 bases). Looked up from germline, CDR1 is MNHNS and CDR2 is SASEGT. The CDR3 loop spans 18 amino acids. V gave up 3 bases and J gave up 1 base, with 20 bases separating them. The CDR3 nucleotides read TGTGCCAGCAGTGACATTTCTTTGCGACAGAGAGGCACAGATACGCAGTATTTT. It specifies CASSDISLRQRGTDTQYF.

This CDR3 is CASSQADRAFSGNTIYF. CDR3 coding DNA: TGTGCCAGCAGCCAGGCGGACAGGGCCTTCTCTGGAAACACCATATATTTT. V usage is TRBV3-1 (or the pseudogene TRBV3-2) and J usage is TRBJ1-3; 8 bases agree with TRBD1. Per the germline V gene, CDR1 is LGHDT and CDR2 is YNNKEL (reference sequence). This CDR3 has 17 residues. V gave up 3 bases and J gave up 0 bases; unmatched junction bases: 7.

This chain joins TRBV19 and TRBJ1-1; D is perhaps TRBD1 (5 bases). Germline V gene lookup returns CDR1 LNHDA and CDR2 SQIVND (reference sequence). The CDR3 contains 14 residues. V was pared by 6 bases and J by 4 bases, with 15 bases between. CDR3 nucleotide sequence: TGTGCCAGTAGCCAAGGGGCAGGTGGCACTGAAGCTTTCTTT. It yields the protein CASSQGAGGTEAFF.

This chain joins TRBV7-9 and TRBJ2-7, with a weak D call TRBD2 (5 bases). The CDR3 runs 13 residues. CDR1 and CDR2 from the germline V gene are SEHNR and FQNEAQ (reference sequence). Between the trimmed V and J ends, which lost 7 bases and 5 bases, there was a span of 15 bases. The DNA for the CDR3 is TGTGCCAGCACGCGCCTGGGAGTCCACGAGCAGTACTTC. This gives the protein CASTRLGVHEQYF.

The chain couples TRBV7-6 to TRBJ2-7; TRBD1 aligns across 8 bases. Germline V gene lookup returns CDR1 SGHVS and CDR2 FNYEAQ. V was clipped by 5 bases and J by 0 bases; unmatched bases: 9. The length of the CDR3 is 16 residues. The CDR3 nucleotides read TGTGCCAGCAGCCAATCCTTCGACAGGGGCTCCTACGAGCAGTACTTC. It encodes CASSQSFDRGSYEQYF.

The genes are TRBV5-5 and TRBJ1-1, with TRBD1 matching over 7 bases. The CDR3 spans 14 residues. Germline values: CDR1 SGHKS, CDR2 YYEKEE (reference sequence). After removal of 3 bases from V and 0 bases from J, the junction contained 2 bases not matched to a gene. The CDR3 loop is CASSWGQMNTEAFF. In DNA, the CDR3 is TGTGCCAGCAGCTGGGGACAGATGAACACTGAAGCTTTCTTT.

V and J are TRBV19 and TRBJ1-2; TRBD1 agrees at 7 bases. The germline CDR1 and CDR2 sequences are LNHDA and SQIVND (reference sequence). With V trimmed by 3 bases and J by 8 bases, 9 bases remained unmatched. The length of the CDR3 is 14 residues. This chain's CDR3 is CASSIGQGGRGYTF. CDR3 coding DNA: TGTGCCAGTAGTATTGGCCAGGGGGGCAGAGGCTACACCTTC.

The chain combines TRBV30 with TRBJ2-7; TRBD1 might be the D (6 bases). V was pared by 5 bases and J by 10 bases, with 15 bases between. Germline CDR1 and CDR2: GTSNPN and SVGIG (reference sequence). This CDR3 region has 11 residues. The CDR3 is CAWDTGTRQYF. In DNA, the CDR3 is TGTGCCTGGGACACAGGGACGCGACAGTACTTC.

The V and J genes are TRBV18 and TRBJ1-6, with a tentative D call TRBD1 (5 bases). V gave up 4 bases and J gave up 7 bases, with 8 bases separating them. Per the germline V gene, CDR1 is KGHSH and CDR2 is LQKENI. The CDR3 runs 13 residues. CDR3 sequence: CASSLDRNSPLHF. The CDR3 nucleotides read TGTGCCAGCTCACTAGACAGAAATTCACCCCTCCACTTT.

The rearrangement links TRBV24-1 to TRBJ2-5; D gene ambiguous. V lost 3 bases to trimming and J lost 4 bases, with 14 bases between them. This CDR3 has 15 residues. The germline gives CDR1 KGHDR, CDR2 SFDVKD. CDR3 sequence: CATSDLTHTGETQYF. CDR3 nucleotide sequence: TGTGCCACCAGTGATCTAACTCATACCGGAGAGACCCAGTACTTC.

The chain employs TRBV5-1 and TRBJ2-5; 13 bases match TRBD2. CDR3 length: 18 residues. V gave up 0 bases and J gave up 0 bases; unmatched junction bases: 5. In germline, CDR1 is SGHRS, CDR2 YFSETQ. The CDR3 spells CASSLARLAGGHQETQYF. Here the CDR3 DNA reads TGCGCCAGCAGCTTGGCGAGACTAGCGGGGGGCCACCAAGAGACCCAGTACTTC.

This clone has only a few counts. This rearrangement joins TRBV5-1 to TRBJ2-3; 11 bases fit TRBD2. The germline V gene encodes CDR1 SGHRS and CDR2 YFSETQ. With 4 bases clipped from V and 6 bases from J, the junction kept 10 bases outside the gene matches. The CDR3 is 16 amino acids. CDR3 coding DNA: TGCGCCAGCAGCGGTTTAGCGGGGGGGCTTGAGGATACGCAGTATTTT. Its translation: CASSGLAGGLEDTQYF. The full variable domain, with the rest looked up from reference TRBV5-1 and TRBJ2-3, is KAGVTQTPRYLIKTRGQQVTLSCSPISGHRSVSWYQQTPGQGLQFLFEYFSETQRNKGNFPGRFSGRQFSNSRSEMNVSTLELGDSALYLCASSGLAGGLEDTQYFGPGTRLTVL.